Shown below are 5 T cell receptor beta chains from a single sample sequenced in a study of blood T cell repertoires in COVID-19. Some clones are missing from TCRdb's copy, which holds only in-frame ones; the method was immunoSEQ multiplex PCR. The data contain about 220,000 clones, around four fifths of them singletons. Input material: peripheral blood. All receptors derive from a woman aged 70-85 years with COVID-19, enrolled during active disease.

This rearrangement joins TRBV18 to TRBJ2-7, with 9 bases aligning to TRBD2. V lost 6 bases to trimming and J lost 5 bases; unmatched junction nucleotides: 8. Germline values: CDR1 KGHSH, CDR2 LQKENI. The length of the CDR3 is 14 residues. This chain's CDR3 is CASSFAGGFDEQYF. CDR3 nucleotides: TGTGCCAGCTCTTTCGCGGGAGGGTTCGACGAGCAGTACTTC.

This clone is a singleton in its sample. Other DNA sequences within the sample encode an identical CDR3. CDR3 amino acids: CASSTTGSNQPQHF. The CDR3 DNA is TGTGCCAGTAGTACAACAGGGAGCAATCAGCCCCAGCATTTT. The chain uses TRBV19 and TRBJ1-5, with D perhaps matching TRBD1 (6 bases). CDR1 and CDR2 from the germline V gene are LNHDA and SQIVND (reference sequence). CDR3 size: 14 residues. V dropped 4 bases and J dropped 1 base, with 8 bases sitting between them.

This chain connects TRBV19 to TRBJ2-7, with 11 positions matching TRBD1. With V trimmed by 3 bases and J by 1 base, 2 bases remained unmatched. There are 15 residues in the CDR3. Germline V gives CDR1 LNHDA, CDR2 SQIVND (reference sequence). Here the CDR3 DNA reads TGTGCCAGTAGTATGGGACAGGGGGGGTCCTACGAGCAGTACTTC. It translates to CASSMGQGGSYEQYF.

The chain has TRBV5-8 and TRBJ1-2; D may be TRBD1 (6 bases). V dropped 5 bases and J dropped 1 base, with 9 bases sitting between them. The CDR3 spans 13 residues. The V gene's germline CDR1 is SGHTS and CDR2 YDEGEE. The CDR3 spells CASRGRGNYGYTF. In nucleotides, the CDR3 is TGTGCCAGCAGGGGCAGGGGTAACTATGGCTACACCTTC.

The chain couples TRBV29-1 to TRBJ2-7; perhaps TRBD2 as D (5 bases). With 6 bases removed from V and 6 bases from J, the gap between germline ends came to 18 bases. The CDR3 is 13 residues long. CDR1 and CDR2 (germline): SQVTM, ANQGSEA. The CDR3 loop is CSVSKGALGEQYF. In nucleotides, the CDR3 is TGCAGCGTCTCTAAGGGAGCGTTGGGCGAGCAGTACTTC.